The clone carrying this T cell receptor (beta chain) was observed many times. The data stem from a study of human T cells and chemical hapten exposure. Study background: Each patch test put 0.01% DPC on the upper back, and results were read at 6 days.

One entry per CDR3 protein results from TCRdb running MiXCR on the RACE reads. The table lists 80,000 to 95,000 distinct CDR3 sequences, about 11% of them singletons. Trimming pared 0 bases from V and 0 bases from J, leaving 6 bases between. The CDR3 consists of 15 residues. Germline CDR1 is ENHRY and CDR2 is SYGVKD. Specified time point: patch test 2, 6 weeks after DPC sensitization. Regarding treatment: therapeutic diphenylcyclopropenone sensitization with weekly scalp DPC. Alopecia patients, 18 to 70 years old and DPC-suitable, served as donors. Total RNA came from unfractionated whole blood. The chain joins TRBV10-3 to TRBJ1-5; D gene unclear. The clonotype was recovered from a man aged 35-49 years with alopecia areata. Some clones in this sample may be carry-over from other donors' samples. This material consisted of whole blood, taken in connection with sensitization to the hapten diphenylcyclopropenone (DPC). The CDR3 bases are TGTGCCATCAGTGAGTCGGTCTCTAGCAATCAGCCCCAGCATTTT. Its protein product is CAISESVSSNQPQHF.